This TCR beta chain was retrieved from a study of early T cells in non-severe SARS-CoV-2 infection. There are many counts of this clonotype. Attachment of unique molecular identifiers to individual cDNA molecules was performed. In TCRdb, the 5' RACE reads were re-called with MiXCR into one record per CDR3 protein. The sample contains fewer than 60,000 distinct CDR3 sequences, 9.5% to 11% of which appear only once. CDR1 is SQVTM, CDR2 ANQGSEA, per germline. The CDR3 loop spans 13 amino acids. With 4 bases removed from V and 0 bases from J, the gap between germline ends came to 6 bases. What was sequenced was whole blood. The gene calls are TRBV29-1 and TRBJ2-2; TRBD2 might be the D (6 bases). The sequence was collected from an adult who was a healthcare worker with PCR-confirmed SARS-CoV-2 infection or an uninfected control (not recorded which). CDR3: CSVGGANTGELFF. CDR3 sequence (DNA): TGCAGCGTTGGCGGGGCGAACACCGGGGAGCTGTTTTTT.